The clone carrying this T cell receptor (beta chain) was counted between two and nine times. Its antigen is still unknown. The data derive from a study of radiotherapy plus CTLA-4 blockade in lung cancer. Study-level background: Patients showed objective responses in under 20% of cases, and disease control was achieved by approximately 30%. Study outcomes and limitations: Expansion of tumor-derived TCR clones was observed in blood after radiotherapy plus ipilimumab.

CDR3 length equals 15 residues. In germline, CDR1 is LNHNV, CDR2 YYDKDF (reference sequence). Deletions cut 6 bases from V and 12 bases from J, with 21 bases between. Lung cancer patients with chemo-refractory metastatic non-small-cell disease were given focal radiation plus CTLA-4 blockade with ipilimumab. Measured with immunoSEQ multiplex PCR; TCRdb has only the in-frame clones, and not every one. The sample has tens of thousands of clones; around 85% are singletons. V is TRBV15 and J is TRBJ1-6, with D unresolved. This material consisted of peripheral blood, taken from a patient treated with radiotherapy plus ipilimumab. This TCR was recovered from a human donor with non-small cell lung cancer who had a partial response to radiotherapy plus ipilimumab. CDR3 sequence: CATRPEPFSQEPLHF. The CDR3 DNA sequence: TGTGCCACCAGACCGGAACCGTTCAGCCAGGAACCCCTCCACTTT.